This T cell receptor (beta chain) is from a study of tumor-infiltrating lymphocytes in primary liver carcinoma. TCR beta cDNA came from roughly 0.45 ug total RNA, primed with a constant-region primer. Three nested multiplex PCR rounds, a slightly modified ARM-PCR, produced the libraries for TCR beta. Researchers ran the first two PCR rounds for about 11 cycles each with TRBV1-TRBV30 forward primers and a C-beta reverse primer. Each CDR3 protein gets one entry after TCRdb re-called the multiplex PCR reads with MiXCR. The data hold 90,000 to 100,000 distinct CDR3 sequences, with around 63% observed a single time. This clonotype has a single count. A junction boundary mismatches the germline segment, possibly from a read error. CDR1 is SGHRS, CDR2 YFSETQ, per germline. CDR3 size: 14 residues. Unsorted bulk tissue of roughly 18-32 mg yielded co-extracted RNA and DNA.

The receptor was isolated from a woman in her sixties or seventies with primary liver carcinoma and hepatitis B virus infection. Sequencing was performed on liver tumor tissue from sampling region 5. The subset: tumor region T5, tumor centre. The chain carries TRBV5-1 and TRBJ2-7, with D perhaps TRBD2 (6 bases). Written as DNA, the CDR3 is TGCGCCGGCAGCTTAACGGGAGACGGGTTCGAGCAGTACTTC. Amino acids: CAGSLTGDGFEQYF.